A selection of T cell receptor beta chains follows, all from one sample in a study of cytomegalovirus exposure and HLA in healthy donors. Repertoires were generated with immunoSEQ multiplex PCR, while TCRdb's copy carries only in-frame clones and drops some. Of a few hundred thousand clones in the sample, approximately 90% were seen once. Source material: PBMCs. The receptors were gathered from a woman under 30 in good health and CMV-seronegative. The CDR3 runs from the conserved cysteine through the conserved F or W. D genes are given only for firm matches. Clone size, where shown, is once, few, many, or a class for clones that have expanded.

CDR3 length: 14
J gene: TRBJ2-1
D gene: TRBD2
V gene: TRBV19
clone size: -
CDR3 DNA: TGTGCCAGTAGTCCCAGGACTAGCGGGGAGAAGCAGTTCTTC
CDR3 protein: CASSPRTSGEKQFF

CDR3 length: 15
J gene: TRBJ2-7
D gene: -
V gene: TRBV6-5
clone size: -
CDR3 DNA: TGTGCCAGCAGTTACTCGCGCGCGGGAACCTACGAGCAGTACTTC
CDR3 protein: CASSYSRAGTYEQYF

CDR3 length: 14
J gene: TRBJ1-1
D gene: -
V gene: TRBV27
clone size: -
CDR3 DNA: TGTGCCAGCAGTCCACTGGAGATGAACACTGAAGCTTTCTTT
CDR3 protein: CASSPLEMNTEAFF

CDR3 length: 14
J gene: TRBJ2-7
D gene: -
V gene: TRBV27
clone size: -
CDR3 DNA: TGTGCCAGCAGTTCCTACAGGATCTCCTACGAGCAGTACTTC
CDR3 protein: CASSSYRISYEQYF

CDR3 length: 16
J gene: TRBJ2-5
D gene: TRBD2
V gene: TRBV4-1
clone size: few
CDR3 DNA: TGCGCCAGCAGCCAAGATACGTCTAGCGGGAGGGAGACCCAGTACTTC
CDR3 protein: CASSQDTSSGRETQYF

CDR3 length: 17
J gene: TRBJ1-1
D gene: TRBD1
V gene: TRBV7-2
clone size: -
CDR3 DNA: TGTGCCAGCAGCCCTCAGGGGGCGCTCCCGATGAACACTGAAGCTTTCTTT
CDR3 protein: CASSPQGALPMNTEAFF

CDR3 length: 13
J gene: TRBJ2-7
D gene: -
V gene: TRBV11-3
clone size: -
CDR3 DNA: TGTGCCAGCAGCTTAGTCCGAGACAGCGAGCAGTACTTC
CDR3 protein: CASSLVRDSEQYF

CDR3 length: 17
J gene: TRBJ1-1
D gene: -
V gene: TRBV2
clone size: once
CDR3 DNA: TGTGCCAGCAGTGAGGTTGCGTGGGGGGACGGGTACACTGAAGCTTTCTTT
CDR3 protein: CASSEVAWGDGYTEAFF

CDR3 length: 12
J gene: TRBJ1-2
D gene: -
V gene: TRBV6-1
clone size: once
CDR3 DNA: TGTGCCAGCAGTGAATCGGGCTATGGCTACACCTTC
CDR3 protein: CASSESGYGYTF

CDR3 length: 14
J gene: TRBJ1-1
D gene: -
V gene: TRBV5-6
clone size: -
CDR3 DNA: TGTGCCAGCAGCGTACAGGGCTTCGACACTGAAGCTTTCTTT
CDR3 protein: CASSVQGFDTEAFF

CDR3 length: 17
J gene: TRBJ1-5
D gene: -
V gene: TRBV28
clone size: -
CDR3 DNA: TGTGCCAGCAGGGGGTACAGGGTAGACGGTGGCAATCAGCCCCAGCATTTT
CDR3 protein: CASRGYRVDGGNQPQHF

CDR3 length: 17
J gene: TRBJ1-4
D gene: TRBD1
V gene: TRBV4-1
clone size: -
CDR3 DNA: TGCGCCAGCAGCCAAGATCAGAGGCGCAGGGGGCATGAAAAACTGTTTTTT
CDR3 protein: CASSQDQRRRGHEKLFF

CDR3 length: 15
J gene: TRBJ2-1
D gene: TRBD2
V gene: TRBV5-4
clone size: -
CDR3 DNA: TGTGCCAGCAGCCCCTGGACTAGCGGGAAATATGAGCAGTTCTTC
CDR3 protein: CASSPWTSGKYEQFF

CDR3 length: 14
J gene: TRBJ1-1
D gene: -
V gene: TRBV29-1
clone size: -
CDR3 DNA: TGCAGCGCCCAGGGACTTTACATGAACACTGAAGCTTTCTTT
CDR3 protein: CSAQGLYMNTEAFF

CDR3 length: 14
J gene: TRBJ2-2
D gene: -
V gene: TRBV7-6
clone size: -
CDR3 DNA: TGTGCCAGCAGCGAGGGCTCACTCACCGGGGAGCTGTTTTTT
CDR3 protein: CASSEGSLTGELFF

CDR3 length: 15
J gene: TRBJ1-2
D gene: -
V gene: TRBV7-9
clone size: -
CDR3 DNA: TGTGCCAGCAGCTTAGGGCAGGGCGCTAACTATGGCTACACCTTC
CDR3 protein: CASSLGQGANYGYTF

CDR3 length: 16
J gene: TRBJ2-1
D gene: -
V gene: TRBV5-6
clone size: -
CDR3 DNA: TGTGCCAGCAGCTTGCGGACATTTCCCCGATACAATGAGCAGTTCTTC
CDR3 protein: CASSLRTFPRYNEQFF

CDR3 length: 14
J gene: TRBJ2-7
D gene: -
V gene: TRBV7-9
clone size: -
CDR3 DNA: TGTGCCAGCAGCCCAAGCGCCCCAGGGGACGAGCAGTACTTC
CDR3 protein: CASSPSAPGDEQYF

CDR3 length: 13
J gene: TRBJ2-7
D gene: TRBD1
V gene: TRBV2
clone size: -
CDR3 DNA: TGTGCCAGCAGGGGGACAGGGGGCCACGAGCAGTACTTC
CDR3 protein: CASRGTGGHEQYF

CDR3 length: 16
J gene: TRBJ2-5
D gene: -
V gene: TRBV9
clone size: -
CDR3 DNA: TGTGCCAGCAGCGTAGGAGACTTCCCCCACGGGGAGACCCAGTACTTC
CDR3 protein: CASSVGDFPHGETQYF

CDR3 length: 19
J gene: TRBJ2-1
D gene: -
V gene: TRBV2
clone size: once
CDR3 DNA: TGTGCCAGCAGTGGAAAGAAAACGACAGACCTATACTCCTACAATGAGCAGTTCTTC
CDR3 protein: CASSGKKTTDLYSYNEQFF

CDR3 length: 15
J gene: TRBJ2-1
D gene: -
V gene: TRBV7-7
clone size: -
CDR3 DNA: TGTGCTAGCAGCCCCCGCGGGGGCCTAGACAATGAGCAGTTCTTC
CDR3 protein: CASSPRGGLDNEQFF

CDR3 length: 20
J gene: TRBJ2-3
D gene: TRBD2
V gene: TRBV27
clone size: -
CDR3 DNA: TGTGCCAGCCGCCTAGTTGGACTAGCGGGAAATTCGCTCGGCACAGATACGCAGTATTTT
CDR3 protein: CASRLVGLAGNSLGTDTQYF

CDR3 length: 15
J gene: TRBJ1-1
D gene: -
V gene: TRBV9
clone size: -
CDR3 DNA: TGTGCCAGCAGACGAGGAGACACGGGGGGCACTGAAGCTTTCTTT
CDR3 protein: CASRRGDTGGTEAFF